Listed below are T cell receptor beta chains from one sample, sequenced in a study of blood T cells in healthy people across ages. MiXCR was run by TCRdb on the 5' RACE reads, yielding one entry per CDR3 protein. This sample has 550,000 to 750,000 distinct CDR3 sequences, with roughly 20% found just once. The specimen was blood. The receptors originated from a man aged 70-80 years in good health. Each CDR3 is given with its conserved first and last residue. D genes are given only for firm matches. Clone size appears in some rows only: once, few, many, or a class for an expanded clone.

>TRBV4-3|TRBJ2-7|TRBD2|few
CASSPVAGGPYEQYF
TGCGCCAGCAGCCCGGTAGCGGGAGGGCCCTACGAGCAGTACTTC
>TRBV15|TRBJ2-7|.|few
CATSRDSSYEQYF
TGTGCCACCAGCAGAGACAGTTCCTACGAGCAGTACTTC
>TRBV18|TRBJ2-7|.|many
CASSPQGAYEQYF
TGTGCCAGCTCACCACAGGGAGCCTACGAGCAGTACTTC
>TRBV30|TRBJ1-6|TRBD1|.
CAWSAARTGKNSPLHF
TGTGCTTGGAGTGCCGCTAGGACAGGAAAGAATTCACCCCTCCACTTT
>TRBV6-6|TRBJ2-2|TRBD2|few
CASREGLTKYPGELFF
TGTGCCAGCAGGGAGGGACTAACTAAATACCCCGGGGAGCTGTTTTTT
>TRBV5-1|TRBJ2-7|.|few
CASSLRSDSNEQYF
TGCGCCAGCAGCCTCCGGTCAGACTCCAACGAGCAGTACTTC
>TRBV6-2/TRBV6-3|TRBJ2-7|TRBD2|many
CASTSPRLAAYEQYF
TGTGCCAGCACCTCACCACGACTAGCGGCCTACGAGCAGTACTTC
>TRBV10-3|TRBJ2-5|TRBD2|.
CASREEETQYF
TGTGCCAGCCGGGAGGAAGAGACCCAGTACTTC
>TRBV4-1|TRBJ2-1|.|few
CASSQDQAPRFF
TGCGCCAGCAGCCAAGATCAGGCCCCGCGGTTCTTC
>TRBV6-1|TRBJ2-2|.|many
CASSEVGRSPGELFF
TGTGCCAGCAGTGAAGTCGGCAGAAGTCCCGGGGAGCTGTTTTTT
>TRBV4-2|TRBJ2-7|TRBD2|.
CASSQGGGIGSYEQYF
TGTGCCAGCAGCCAAGGGGGGGGGATCGGCTCCTACGAGCAGTACTTC
>TRBV25-1|TRBJ2-1|TRBD1|few
CASSNPQGAEQFF
TGTGCCAGCAGTAACCCGCAGGGGGCTGAGCAGTTCTTC
>TRBV2|TRBJ2-1|TRBD2|few
CASSPRASGNDEQFF
TGTGCCAGCAGTCCCCGGGCTAGCGGGAACGATGAGCAGTTCTTC
>TRBV18|TRBJ2-5|TRBD1|few
CASSPSTGGETQYF
TGTGCCAGCTCACCTTCGACAGGGGGAGAGACCCAGTACTTC
>TRBV13|TRBJ2-1|TRBD1|few
CASSGTGGGEQFF
TGTGCCAGCAGCGGAACAGGGGGAGGTGAGCAGTTCTTC
>TRBV12-3/TRBV12-4|TRBJ2-2|.|few
CASSLRWNTGELFF
TGTGCCAGCAGTTTAAGGTGGAACACCGGGGAGTTGTTTTTT
>TRBV14|TRBJ2-1|.|.
CASSQNLANEQFF
TGTGCCAGCAGCCAAAACTTAGCGAATGAGCAGTTCTTC
>TRBV27|TRBJ2-5|.|many
CASSRSGIQETQYF
TGTGCCAGCAGTCGGTCAGGGATCCAAGAGACCCAGTACTTC
>TRBV5-1|TRBJ1-5|TRBD1|few
CASKIRTGENQPQHF
TGCGCCAGCAAGATTCGGACAGGGGAAAATCAGCCCCAGCATTTT
>TRBV5-1|TRBJ2-7|TRBD2|many
CASSKTGTSGTYEQYF
TGCGCCAGCAGCAAAACCGGGACTAGCGGAACCTACGAGCAGTACTTC
>TRBV7-2|TRBJ1-5|.|few
CASSLPGNNQPQHF
TGTGCCAGCAGCTTACCAGGGAACAATCAGCCCCAGCATTTT
>TRBV2|TRBJ2-7|.|few
CASSEDNYEQYF
TGTGCCAGCAGTGAAGACAACTACGAGCAGTACTTC
>TRBV12-3/TRBV12-4|TRBJ2-5|.|few
CASSLMSGVQETQYF
TGTGCCAGCAGTTTGATGTCGGGAGTCCAAGAGACCCAGTACTTC
>TRBV20-1|TRBJ1-6|.|.
CSARPLSGKDNSPLHF
TGCAGTGCTAGGCCACTCTCCGGGAAGGATAATTCACCCCTCCACTTT
>TRBV2|TRBJ2-1|TRBD1|few
CASRGDRVNEQFF
TGTGCCAGCAGGGGGGACAGGGTCAATGAGCAGTTCTTC
>TRBV5-6|TRBJ2-1|.|few
CASSLRGSLEQFF
TGTGCCAGCAGCTTGAGAGGGAGTCTTGAGCAGTTCTTC
>TRBV11-2|TRBJ1-1|.|many
CASSLEPGMNTEAFF
TGTGCCAGCAGCTTAGAGCCGGGCATGAACACTGAAGCTTTCTTT
>TRBV6-6|TRBJ1-6|TRBD1|once
CASSYSTGGDSPLHF
TGTGCCAGCAGTTACTCCACAGGGGGGGATTCACCCCTCCACTTT
>TRBV12-5|TRBJ2-3|.|.
CASGLSRRGTPGADTQYF
TGTGCTAGTGGACTGTCACGTAGGGGGACCCCAGGGGCAGATACGCAGTATTTT
>TRBV29-1|TRBJ2-1|.|.
CSVGPKYNEQFF
TGCAGCGTTGGGCCTAAGTACAATGAGCAGTTCTTC
>TRBV2|TRBJ2-5|TRBD2|.
CASRAGLAGETQYF
TGTGCCAGCAGAGCGGGACTAGCAGGAGAGACCCAGTACTTC
>TRBV5-1|TRBJ2-1|TRBD2|.
CASSRSGSTSYNEQFF
TGCGCCAGCAGTCGTAGCGGGAGTACGTCCTACAATGAGCAGTTCTTC
>TRBV5-1|TRBJ2-1|.|few
CASSSPPSDEQFF
TGCGCCAGCAGCTCACCTCCTAGCGACGAGCAGTTCTTC
>TRBV28|TRBJ2-7|.|.
CASSVGSQDYEQYF
TGTGCCAGCAGTGTCGGAAGTCAGGACTACGAGCAGTACTTC
>TRBV3-1|TRBJ1-1|TRBD1|few
CASSQASRGKAEAFF
TGTGCCAGCAGCCAAGCTAGCAGGGGGAAAGCTGAAGCTTTCTTT
>TRBV7-2|TRBJ1-1|.|many
CASSRDLEAFF
TGTGCCAGCAGTCGGGACCTCGAAGCTTTCTTT
>TRBV7-2|TRBJ2-7|TRBD2|.
CASSLVAGDYEQNF
TGTGCCAGCAGCTTAGTAGCGGGAGACTACGAGCAGAACTTC
>TRBV20-1|TRBJ2-3|TRBD2|.
CSAEGLAVRTQYF
TGCAGTGCCGAGGGACTAGCCGTCCGTACGCAGTATTTT
>TRBV6-6|TRBJ1-5|TRBD1|few
CASSYPGTGGNQPQHF
TGTGCCAGCAGTTACCCGGGGACAGGGGGAAATCAGCCCCAGCATTTT
>TRBV6-2/TRBV6-3|TRBJ2-3|.|.
CASSFDFRATQYF
TGTGCCAGCAGTTTCGACTTTCGGGCTACGCAGTATTTT
>TRBV18|TRBJ2-3|TRBD2|.
CASSPGLAGGPADTQYF
TGTGCCAGCTCACCGGGACTAGCGGGAGGGCCCGCAGATACGCAGTATTTT
>TRBV7-2|TRBJ2-3|.|few
CASSGVGPDTQYF
TGTGCCAGTTCGGGAGTAGGTCCAGATACGCAGTATTTT
>TRBV28|TRBJ2-5|TRBD1|.
CASSFLAGGAETQYF
TGTGCCAGCAGTTTTCTCGCAGGGGGCGCGGAGACCCAGTACTTC
>TRBV30|TRBJ2-4|TRBD2|few
CAFQAAGLAKNVQYF
TGTGCCTTCCAGGCGGCGGGACTAGCCAAAAACGTTCAGTACTTC
>TRBV20-1|TRBJ2-1|.|.
CSARDPGSAGEQFF
TGCAGTGCTAGAGATCCTGGCTCGGCGGGAGAGCAGTTCTTC
>TRBV5-4|TRBJ2-5|.|.
CASSLSRGEETQYF
TGTGCCAGCAGCTTGTCCAGGGGGGAAGAGACCCAGTACTTC
>TRBV20-1|TRBJ2-7|.|.
CSAGDLVASSYEQYF
TGCAGTGCTGGAGATTTGGTGGCATCCTCCTACGAGCAGTACTTC
>TRBV15|TRBJ2-7|.|.
CATRDFSSYEQYF
TGTGCCACACGGGACTTCAGCTCCTACGAGCAGTACTTC